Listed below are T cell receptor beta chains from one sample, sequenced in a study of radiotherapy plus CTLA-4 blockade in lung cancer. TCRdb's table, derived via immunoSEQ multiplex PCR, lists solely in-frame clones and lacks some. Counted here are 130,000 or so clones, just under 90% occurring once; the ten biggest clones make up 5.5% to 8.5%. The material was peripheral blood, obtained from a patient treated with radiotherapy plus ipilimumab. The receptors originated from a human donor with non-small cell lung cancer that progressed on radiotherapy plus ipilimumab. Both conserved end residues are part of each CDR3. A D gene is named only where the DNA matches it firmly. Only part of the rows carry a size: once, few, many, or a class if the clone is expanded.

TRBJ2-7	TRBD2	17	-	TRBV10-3	CAISESVGTSIGLEQYF	TGTGCCATCAGTGAGTCAGTCGGGACTAGTATCGGCCTCGAGCAGTACTTC
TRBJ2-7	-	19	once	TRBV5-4	CASSSYTTPSAPGSYEQYF	TGTGCCAGCAGCTCCTACACCACCCCTAGCGCCCCGGGCAGCTACGAGCAGTACTTC
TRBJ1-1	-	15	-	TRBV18	CASSLHGGGITEAFF	TGTGCCAGCTCACTCCACGGTGGGGGGATCACTGAAGCTTTCTTT
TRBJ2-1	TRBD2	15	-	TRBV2	CASSDWGLVSNEQFF	TGTGCCAGCAGTGATTGGGGACTAGTAAGCAATGAGCAGTTCTTC
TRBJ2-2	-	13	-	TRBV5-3	CARSLGSTGELFF	TGTGCCAGAAGCTTGGGCAGTACCGGGGAGCTGTTTTTT
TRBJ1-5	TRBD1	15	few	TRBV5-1	CASSPLTGSNQPQHF	TGCGCCAGCAGCCCGTTGACAGGGAGCAATCAGCCCCAGCATTTT
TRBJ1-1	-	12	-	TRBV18	CASIRRGTEAFF	TGTGCCAGCATCCGCCGGGGCACGGAAGCTTTCTTT
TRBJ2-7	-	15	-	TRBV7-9	CASSGQRQFSYEQYF	TGTGCCAGCAGTGGACAGCGGCAGTTCTCCTACGAGCAGTACTTC
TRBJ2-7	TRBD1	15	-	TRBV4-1	CASSQAGTGAYEQYF	TGCGCCAGCAGCCAAGCCGGGACAGGGGCATACGAGCAGTACTTC
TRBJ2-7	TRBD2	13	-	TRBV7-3	CASIQGLAGEQYF	TGTGCCAGCATCCAAGGACTAGCGGGCGAGCAGTACTTC
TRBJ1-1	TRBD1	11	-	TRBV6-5	CASIGGWEAFF	TGTGCCAGCATAGGGGGCTGGGAAGCTTTCTTT
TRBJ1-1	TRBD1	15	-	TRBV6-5	CASRYGQALSTEAFF	TGTGCCAGCAGGTACGGACAGGCTCTTAGCACTGAAGCTTTCTTT
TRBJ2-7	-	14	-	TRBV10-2	CASSSIAAPYEQYF	TGCGCCAGCAGCTCAATAGCGGCTCCCTACGAGCAGTACTTC
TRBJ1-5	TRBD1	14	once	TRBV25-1	CASRGGTDNQPQHF	TGTGCCAGCAGGGGGGGGACAGACAATCAGCCCCAGCATTTT
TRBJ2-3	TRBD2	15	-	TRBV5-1	CASSLRTSGRDTQYF	TGCGCCAGCAGCTTAAGGACTAGCGGGAGAGATACGCAGTATTTT
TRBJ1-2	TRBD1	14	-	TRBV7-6	CASSANRDRADYTF	TGTGCCAGCAGCGCCAATAGGGACAGGGCAGACTACACCTTC
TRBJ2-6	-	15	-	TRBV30	CASTRTGYGANVLTF	TGTGCCTCAACGAGGACCGGCTACGGGGCCAACGTCCTGACTTTC
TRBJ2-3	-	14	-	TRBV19	CASSPTRVGDTQYF	TGTGCCAGTAGCCCGACAAGGGTGGGGGATACGCAGTATTTT
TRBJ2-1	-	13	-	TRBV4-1	CASSQVAQNEQFF	TGCGCCAGCAGCCAAGTTGCGCAAAATGAGCAGTTCTTC
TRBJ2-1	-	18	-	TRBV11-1	CASSLDSLFLRTYNEQFF	TGTGCCAGCAGCTTAGACAGCTTGTTTCTTCGAACTTACAATGAGCAGTTCTTC
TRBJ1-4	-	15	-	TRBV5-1	CASSLALGAQEKLFF	TGCGCCAGCAGCTTGGCCTTGGGGGCCCAGGAAAAACTGTTTTTT
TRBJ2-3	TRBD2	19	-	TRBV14	CASSHPRGTSGLMGYTQYF	TGTGCCAGCAGCCACCCCAGGGGGACTAGCGGCTTGATGGGATATACGCAGTATTTT
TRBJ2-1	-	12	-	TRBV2	CASSGSGYEQFF	TGTGCCAGCAGTGGATCCGGTTATGAGCAGTTCTTC
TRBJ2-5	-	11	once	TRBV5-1	CASSWMETQYF	TGCGCCAGCAGCTGGATGGAGACCCAGTACTTC
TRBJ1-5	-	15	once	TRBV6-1	CASRTDEGRGQPQHF	TGTGCCAGCAGGACCGACGAGGGAAGGGGTCAGCCCCAGCATTTT
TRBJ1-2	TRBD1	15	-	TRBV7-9	CASSLATGAGYGYTF	TGTGCCAGCAGCTTAGCGACAGGGGCGGGCTATGGCTACACCTTC
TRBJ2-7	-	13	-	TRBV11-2	CASSRSSPYEQYF	TGTGCCAGCAGCCGTAGCTCCCCCTACGAGCAGTACTTC
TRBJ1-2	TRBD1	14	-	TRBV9	CASSGGTGDYGYTF	TGTGCCAGCAGCGGAGGGACAGGAGACTATGGCTACACCTTC
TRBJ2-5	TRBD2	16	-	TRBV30	CAWKSGLAGYQETQYF	TGTGCCTGGAAGAGCGGACTAGCGGGGTACCAAGAGACCCAGTACTTC
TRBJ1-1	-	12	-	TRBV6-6	CASRDPNAEAFF	TGTGCCAGTAGGGACCCTAACGCTGAAGCTTTCTTT
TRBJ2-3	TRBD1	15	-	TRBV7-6	CASSPRQGQTDTQYF	TGTGCCAGCAGCCCGAGACAGGGGCAAACAGATACGCAGTATTTT
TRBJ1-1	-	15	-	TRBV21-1	CASSKREQSNTEAFF	TGTGCCAGCAGCAAGAGAGAGCAGTCGAACACTGAAGCTTTCTTT
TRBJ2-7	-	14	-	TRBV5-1	CASSKTGGDYEQYF	TGCGCCAGCAGCAAGACAGGTGGGGACTACGAGCAGTACTTC
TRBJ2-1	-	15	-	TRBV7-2	CASSLSFSGNNEQFF	TGTGCCAGCAGCTTATCGTTTAGCGGCAACAATGAGCAGTTCTTC
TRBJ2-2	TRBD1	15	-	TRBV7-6	CASSLRQGRNGELFF	TGTGCCAGCAGCTTAAGACAGGGCCGTAACGGGGAGCTGTTTTTT
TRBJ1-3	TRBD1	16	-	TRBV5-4	CASSPGQGRIGNTIYF	TGTGCCAGCAGCCCGGGACAGGGAAGGATTGGAAACACCATATATTTT
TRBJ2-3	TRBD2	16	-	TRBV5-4	CASSLGLAGTTDTQYF	TGTGCCAGCAGCCTCGGACTAGCGGGCACCACAGATACGCAGTATTTT
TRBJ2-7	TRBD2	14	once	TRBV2	CASSDPSGYYEQYF	TGTGCCAGCAGTGACCCTAGCGGCTACTACGAGCAGTACTTC
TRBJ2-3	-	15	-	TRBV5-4	CASSPVEGDADTQYF	TGTGCCAGCAGCCCGGTAGAGGGAGACGCAGATACGCAGTATTTT
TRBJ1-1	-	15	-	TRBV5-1	CASSPTDWENTEAFF	TGCGCCAGCAGCCCGACGGACTGGGAAAACACTGAAGCTTTCTTT
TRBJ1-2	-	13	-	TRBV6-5	CASSVPGPYGYTF	TGTGCCAGCAGTGTCCCCGGTCCATATGGCTACACCTTC
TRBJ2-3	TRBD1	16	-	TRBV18	CASSLYDRVGTDTQYF	TGTGCCAGCTCACTGTACGACAGGGTGGGCACAGATACGCAGTATTTT
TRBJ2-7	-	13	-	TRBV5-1	CASSLVDSGEQYF	TGCGCCAGCAGCTTGGTAGATTCAGGCGAGCAGTACTTC
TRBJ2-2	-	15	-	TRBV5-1	CASSREAGATGELFF	TGCGCCAGCAGCCGGGAGGCAGGGGCGACCGGGGAGCTGTTTTTT
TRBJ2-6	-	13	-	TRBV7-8	CASSQVGANVLTF	TGTGCCAGCAGTCAAGTAGGGGCCAACGTCCTGACTTTC
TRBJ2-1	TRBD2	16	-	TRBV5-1	CASGRLATSSYNEQFF	TGCGCCAGCGGAAGACTAGCGACGAGCTCCTACAATGAGCAGTTCTTC
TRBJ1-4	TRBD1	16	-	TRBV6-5	CASSYLPGRGHEKLFF	TGTGCCAGCAGTTACTTACCAGGCAGGGGGCATGAAAAACTGTTTTTT
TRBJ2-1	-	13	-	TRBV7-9	CASSNRQYNEQFF	TGTGCCAGCAGCAATCGACAATACAATGAGCAGTTCTTC
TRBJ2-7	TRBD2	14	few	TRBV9	CASSVVGTSGEQYF	TGTGCCAGCAGCGTAGTTGGGACTAGTGGTGAGCAGTACTTC
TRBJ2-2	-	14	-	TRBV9	CASNSGVNTGELFF	TGTGCCAGCAACTCGGGAGTTAACACCGGGGAGCTGTTTTTT
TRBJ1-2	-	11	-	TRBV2	CASKAGEGYTF	TGTGCCAGCAAAGCGGGTGAAGGCTACACCTTC
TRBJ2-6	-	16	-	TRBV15	CATSRQLGAGANVLTF	TGTGCCACCAGCAGACAACTTGGGGCTGGGGCCAACGTCCTGACTTTC
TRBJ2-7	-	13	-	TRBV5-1	CASRSGSAYEQYF	TGCGCCAGCAGAAGTGGGAGCGCCTACGAGCAGTACTTC
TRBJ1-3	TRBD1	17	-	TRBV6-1	CASSEAQQGATGNTIYF	TGTGCCAGCAGTGAAGCGCAACAGGGGGCCACTGGAAACACCATATATTTT